The subject of this entry is one T cell receptor (beta chain). V was cut by 5 bases and J by 0 bases, with 11 bases left in between. CDR1 is MNHEY and CDR2 is SMNVEV in the germline V gene (reference sequence). The CDR3 runs 15 residues. Authors' methods: Researchers report that nucleated cell counts were estimated from reference gene primer amplification. Profiling relied on immunoSEQ multiplex PCR, and the TCRdb table lists in-frame clones only, not all of them. V, J and clone size are those of that table, while D and trimming were read from the DNA. The table records roughly 240,000 clones, about 89% of them present only once. The sample is drawn from a study of blood T cell repertoires in COVID-19. Turning to the study itself: COVID-19 samples, acute and convalescent, were from the United States, Italy and Spain.

V and J are TRBV27 and TRBJ1-5; a possible D gene is TRBD1 (5 bases). This TCR derives from a woman aged 55 to 70 who had recovered from COVID-19. The sequencing sample was made of peripheral blood. In DNA, the CDR3 is TGTGCCAGCAGTCCCCGACAGACTAGCAATCAGCCCCAGCATTTT. Protein product: CASSPRQTSNQPQHF.